The table lists the clone carrying this T cell receptor (beta chain) with a count of one. A read error may account for a junction end that differs from germline. The sample originates from a study of blood T cell repertoires in COVID-19. As originally analysed: Reference gene primer amplification gave nucleated cell count estimates. Clones were read by immunoSEQ multiplex PCR, and TCRdb kept only the in-frame ones, dropping some. V and J calls and clone size follow that table, whereas D and trimming were derived from the DNA. The sample includes approximately 250,000 clones, over 75% of them seen just once. The CDR3 is made up of 14 amino acids. Germline V gene data show CDR1 as SGHRS and CDR2 as YFSETQ. Exposed study participants had met a COVID-19 case within 2 weeks before entry.

The sequenced sample consisted of PBMCs or T cells enriched from blood (not recorded which). The chain links TRBV5-1 to TRBJ1-1; D might be TRBD1 (6 bases). This receptor was taken from a woman aged 40 to 50 who had been exposed to COVID-19. The CDR3 DNA reads TGTGCCAGCAGCTTTACAGGGATGAACACTGAAGCTTTCTTT. Amino acids: CASSFTGMNTEAFF.